This TCR beta chain was observed in a study of cytomegalovirus exposure and HLA in healthy donors. The germline gives CDR1 SNHLY, CDR2 FYNNEI. The CDR3 is made up of 19 amino acids. Losses at the gene ends were 3 bases for V and 3 bases for J; bases not matched to a gene: 10. Healthy bone marrow donors made up the donor group. As concerns this clone: Its antigen is still unknown.

Primers for the PCR totalled 60 Vbeta and 13 Jbeta. Original data processing: Per a later analysis, the number of unique TCR beta chains was approximately 73 million, of which 9 million to 14 million were shared. This table comes from immunoSEQ multiplex PCR, and its TCRdb copy is limited to in-frame clones, with some not included. From that table come the V and J calls and clone size; the DNA was used to work out D and trimming. Among roughly 200,000 clones listed, 82% were seen once. Overall study findings and caveats: CMV serostatus was the sole immune exposure data available. Highly shared variants forming one cluster were likely a sequencing artifact.

The chain is built from TRBV2 and TRBJ2-2; 13 bases match TRBD2. Sequenced input: PBMCs. The receptor's source is a woman aged 40 to 50 in good health and CMV-seronegative. The CDR3 DNA reads as TGTGCCAGCAGTGAGATGGGACTAGCGGGAAATGTTGACACCGGGGAGCTGTTTTTT. Translating gives CASSEMGLAGNVDTGELFF.